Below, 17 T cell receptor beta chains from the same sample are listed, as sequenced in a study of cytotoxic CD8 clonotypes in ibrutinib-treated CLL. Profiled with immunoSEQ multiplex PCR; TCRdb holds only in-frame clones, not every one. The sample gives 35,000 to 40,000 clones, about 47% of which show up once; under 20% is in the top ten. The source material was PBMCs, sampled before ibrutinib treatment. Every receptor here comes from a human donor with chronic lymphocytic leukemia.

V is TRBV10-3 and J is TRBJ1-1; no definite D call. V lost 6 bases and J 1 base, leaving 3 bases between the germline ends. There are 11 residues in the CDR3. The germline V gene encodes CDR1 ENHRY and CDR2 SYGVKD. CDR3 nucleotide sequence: TGTGCCATCAGGGGGAACACTGAAGCTTTCTTT. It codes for CAIRGNTEAFF.

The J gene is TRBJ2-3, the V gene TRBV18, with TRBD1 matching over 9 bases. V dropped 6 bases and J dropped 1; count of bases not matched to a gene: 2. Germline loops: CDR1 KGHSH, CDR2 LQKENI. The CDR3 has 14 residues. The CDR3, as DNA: TGTGCCAGCTCCTGGACAGGGGGCACAGATACGCAGTATTTT. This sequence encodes CASSWTGGTDTQYF.

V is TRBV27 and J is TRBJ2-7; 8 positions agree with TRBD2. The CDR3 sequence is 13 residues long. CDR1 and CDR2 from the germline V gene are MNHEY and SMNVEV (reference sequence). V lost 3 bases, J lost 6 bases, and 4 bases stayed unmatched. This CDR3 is CASSFPGGFEQYF. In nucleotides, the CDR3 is TGTGCCAGCAGTTTCCCGGGGGGGTTCGAGCAGTACTTC.

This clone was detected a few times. The CDR3 reads CSAETLSGNTIYF. The CDR3 coding sequence is TGCAGCGCCGAAACCCTCTCTGGAAACACCATATATTTT. The chain carries TRBV29-1 and TRBJ1-3; no definite D call. CDR1 SQVTM and CDR2 ANQGSEA come from the germline V gene. Between the trimmed V and J ends, which lost 7 bases and 0 bases, there was a span of 10 bases. The CDR3 runs to 13 residues.

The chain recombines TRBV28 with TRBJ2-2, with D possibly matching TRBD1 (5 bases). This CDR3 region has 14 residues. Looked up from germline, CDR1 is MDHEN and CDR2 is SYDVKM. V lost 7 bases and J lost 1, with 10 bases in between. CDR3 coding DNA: TGTGCCAGCATACCAGGGCAGAACACCGGGGAGCTGTTTTTT. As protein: CASIPGQNTGELFF.

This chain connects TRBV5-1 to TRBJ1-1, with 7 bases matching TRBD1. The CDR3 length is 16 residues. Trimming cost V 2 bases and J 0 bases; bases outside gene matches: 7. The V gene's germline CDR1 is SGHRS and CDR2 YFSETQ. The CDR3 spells CASSLHPTGMNTEAFF. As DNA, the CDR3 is TGCGCCAGCAGCTTACACCCGACAGGGATGAACACTGAAGCTTTCTTT.

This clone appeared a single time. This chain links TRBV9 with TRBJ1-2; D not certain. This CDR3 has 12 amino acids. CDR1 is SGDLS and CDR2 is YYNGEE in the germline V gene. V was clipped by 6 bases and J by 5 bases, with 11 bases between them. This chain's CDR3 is CASNSPRYGYTF. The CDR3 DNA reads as TGTGCCAGCAATTCACCGAGGTATGGCTACACCTTC. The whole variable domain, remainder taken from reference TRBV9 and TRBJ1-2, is DSGVTQTPKHLITATGQRVTLRCSPRSGDLSVYWYQQSLDQGLQFLIQYYNGEERAKGNILERFSAQQFPDLHSELNLSSLELGDSALYFCASNSPRYGYTFGSGTRLTVV.

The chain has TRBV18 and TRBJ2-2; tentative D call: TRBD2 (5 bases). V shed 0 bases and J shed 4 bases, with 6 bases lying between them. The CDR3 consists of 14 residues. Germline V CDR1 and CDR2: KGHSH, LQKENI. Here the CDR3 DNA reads TGTGCCAGCTCACCACCGAGGGTCACCGGGGAGCTGTTTTTT. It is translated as CASSPPRVTGELFF.

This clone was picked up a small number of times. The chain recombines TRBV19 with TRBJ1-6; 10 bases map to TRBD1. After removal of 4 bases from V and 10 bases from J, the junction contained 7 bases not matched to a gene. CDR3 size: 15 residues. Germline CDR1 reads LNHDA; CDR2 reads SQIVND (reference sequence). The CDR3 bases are TGTGCCAGTAGTAGAACCGGGACAGGGGAATCACCCCTCCACTTT. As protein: CASSRTGTGESPLHF.

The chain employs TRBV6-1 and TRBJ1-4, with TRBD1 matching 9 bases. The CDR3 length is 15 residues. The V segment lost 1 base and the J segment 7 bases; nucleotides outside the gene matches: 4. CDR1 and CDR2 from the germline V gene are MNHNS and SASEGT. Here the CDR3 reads CASSEEGTGFEKLFF. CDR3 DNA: TGTGCCAGCAGTGAAGAGGGGACAGGGTTTGAAAAACTGTTTTTT.

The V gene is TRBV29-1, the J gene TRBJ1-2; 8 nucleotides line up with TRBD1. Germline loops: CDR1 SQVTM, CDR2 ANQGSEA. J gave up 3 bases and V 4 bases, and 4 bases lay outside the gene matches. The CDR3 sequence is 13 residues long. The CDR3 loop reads CSVGDRKDYGYTF. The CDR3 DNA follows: TGCAGCGTTGGGGACAGGAAAGACTATGGCTACACCTTC.

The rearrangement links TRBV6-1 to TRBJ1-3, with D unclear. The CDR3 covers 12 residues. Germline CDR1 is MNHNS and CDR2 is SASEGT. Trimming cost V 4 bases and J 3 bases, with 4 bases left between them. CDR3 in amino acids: CASSVFGNTIYF. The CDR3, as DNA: TGTGCCAGCAGTGTTTTTGGAAACACCATATATTTT.

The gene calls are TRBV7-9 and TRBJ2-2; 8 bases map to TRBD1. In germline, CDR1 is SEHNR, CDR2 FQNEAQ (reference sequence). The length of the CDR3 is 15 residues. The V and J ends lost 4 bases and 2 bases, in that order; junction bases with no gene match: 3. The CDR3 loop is CASSWGQVNTGELFF. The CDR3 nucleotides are TGTGCCAGCAGCTGGGGACAGGTTAACACCGGGGAGCTGTTTTTT.

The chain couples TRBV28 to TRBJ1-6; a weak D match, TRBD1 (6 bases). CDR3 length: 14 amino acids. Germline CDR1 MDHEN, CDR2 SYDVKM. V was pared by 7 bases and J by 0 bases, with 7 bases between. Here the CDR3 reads CASKDSSYNSPLHF. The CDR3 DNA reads TGTGCCAGCAAGGACAGCTCCTATAATTCACCCCTCCACTTT.

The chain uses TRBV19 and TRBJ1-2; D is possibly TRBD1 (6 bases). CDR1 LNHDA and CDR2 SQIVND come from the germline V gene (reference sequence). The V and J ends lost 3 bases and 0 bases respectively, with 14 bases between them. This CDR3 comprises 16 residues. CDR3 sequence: CASSIRGRGTNYGYTF. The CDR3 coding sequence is TGTGCCAGTAGTATCCGGGGGCGCGGGACTAACTATGGCTACACCTTC.

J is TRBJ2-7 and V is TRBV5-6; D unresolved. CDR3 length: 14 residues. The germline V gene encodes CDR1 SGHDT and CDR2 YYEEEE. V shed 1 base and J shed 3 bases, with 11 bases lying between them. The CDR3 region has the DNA TGTGCCAGCAGCTTGATTTTGCCCAACTACGAGCAGTACTTC. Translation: CASSLILPNYEQYF.

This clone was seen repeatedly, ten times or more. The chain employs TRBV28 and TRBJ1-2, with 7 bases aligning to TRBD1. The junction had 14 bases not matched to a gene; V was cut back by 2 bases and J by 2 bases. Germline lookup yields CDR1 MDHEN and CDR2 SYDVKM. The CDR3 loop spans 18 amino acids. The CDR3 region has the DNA TGTGCCAGCAGTTTAGTTGGAGGGGGCCGTGGTATGAACTATGGCTACACCTTC. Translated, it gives CASSLVGGGRGMNYGYTF.